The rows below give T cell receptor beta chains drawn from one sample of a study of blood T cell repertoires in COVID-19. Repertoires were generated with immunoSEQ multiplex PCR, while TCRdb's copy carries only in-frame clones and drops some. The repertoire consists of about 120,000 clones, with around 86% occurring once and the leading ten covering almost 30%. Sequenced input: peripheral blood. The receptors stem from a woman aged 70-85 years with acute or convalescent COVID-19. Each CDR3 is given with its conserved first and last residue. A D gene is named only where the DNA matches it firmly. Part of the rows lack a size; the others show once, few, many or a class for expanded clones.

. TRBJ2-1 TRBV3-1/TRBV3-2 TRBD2 TGTGCCAGCAGCCCCCTCGGGGGGGGCAATGAGCAGTTCTTC CASSPLGGGNEQFF
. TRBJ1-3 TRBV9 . TGTGCCAGCAGCGTTGTTGGACGGGGCACCATATATTTT CASSVVGRGTIYF
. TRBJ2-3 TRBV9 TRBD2 TGTGCCAGCAGCGTATTGACTAGCGGGGTATCAGGGGCGCAGTATTTT CASSVLTSGVSGAQYF
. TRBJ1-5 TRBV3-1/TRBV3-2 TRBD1 TGTGCCAGCAGCCAAGGGTCAGGGACAGGGGCCCAGCATTTT CASSQGSGTGAQHF
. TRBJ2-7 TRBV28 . TGTGCCAGCGAATCAGGGTCCGTGAAGAACGAGCAGTACTTC CASESGSVKNEQYF
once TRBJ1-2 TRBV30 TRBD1 TGTGCCTGGGTAGGGGGCGACTATGGCTACACCTTC CAWVGGDYGYTF
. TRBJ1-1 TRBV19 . TGTGCCAGTAGTATCGGGGGAGGACGAACTGAAGCTTTCTTT CASSIGGGRTEAFF
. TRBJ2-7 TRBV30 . TGTGCCTGGAGTGTAGACAGGACTTCCTACGAGCAGTACTTC CAWSVDRTSYEQYF
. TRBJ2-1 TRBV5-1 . TGCGCCAGCAGCAAAAACCCCAGTTACAATGAGCAGTTCTTC CASSKNPSYNEQFF
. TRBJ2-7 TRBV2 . TGTGCCAGCCGCGGCGGGCCTGGATACGAGCAGTACTTC CASRGGPGYEQYF
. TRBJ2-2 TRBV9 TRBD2 TGTGCCAGCAGCTCCAGGACTAGCGGGGCGGGAACCGGGGAGCTGTTTTTT CASSSRTSGAGTGELFF
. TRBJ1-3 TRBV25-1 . TGTGCCAGCAGCTCGTTGGGGCAATCTGGAAACACCATATATTTT CASSSLGQSGNTIYF
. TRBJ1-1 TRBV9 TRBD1 TGTGCCAGCAGCCGACAGGGGGCTGACACTGAAGCTTTCTTT CASSRQGADTEAFF
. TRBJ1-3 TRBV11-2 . TGTGCCAGCAGCTCCCGGACAGACCGCTCTGGAAACACCATATATTTT CASSSRTDRSGNTIYF
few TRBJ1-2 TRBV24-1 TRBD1 TGTGCCACCAGTGAACCCGGACAGGGCTATGGCTACACCTTC CATSEPGQGYGYTF
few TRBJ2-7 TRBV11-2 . TGTGCCAGCAGCGCAGACAGAGGTCGGAACGAGCAGTACTTC CASSADRGRNEQYF
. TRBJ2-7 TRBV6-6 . TGTGCCAGCAGCACACAGGTGGAGGGGCAGTACTTC CASSTQVEGQYF
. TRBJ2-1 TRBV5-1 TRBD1 TGCGCCAGCAGTAACGGGACAGGGAACTACAATGAGCAGTTCTTC CASSNGTGNYNEQFF
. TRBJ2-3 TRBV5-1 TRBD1 TGCGCCAGCCGCGACTTTGGGACAGGGGGTAGCACAGATACGCAGTATTTT CASRDFGTGGSTDTQYF
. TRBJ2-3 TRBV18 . TGTGCCAGCTCACCACCCGGGACAACCGTACACTATACGCAGTATTTT CASSPPGTTVHYTQYF
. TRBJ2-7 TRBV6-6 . TGTGCCAGCAGCCAGGGGTGGGACGAGCAGTACTTC CASSQGWDEQYF
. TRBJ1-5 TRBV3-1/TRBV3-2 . TGTGCCAGCAGCACTCGACATAGCAATCAGCCCCAGCATTTT CASSTRHSNQPQHF
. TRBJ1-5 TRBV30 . TGTGCCTGGAGTGTACGATCCGGGAGTCAGCCCCAGCATTTT CAWSVRSGSQPQHF
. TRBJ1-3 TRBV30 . TGTGCCTGGAGGAAACCCACTACAGGCTACTCTGGAAACACCATATATTTT CAWRKPTTGYSGNTIYF
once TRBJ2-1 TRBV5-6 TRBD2 TGTGCCAGCAGCTTTACTAGCGGATACAATGAGCAGTTCTTC CASSFTSGYNEQFF
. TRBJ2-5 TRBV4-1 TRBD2 TGCGCCAGCAGCACGCAATTAGCGGGGGGGTTATCGGCCCAGTACTTC CASSTQLAGGLSAQYF
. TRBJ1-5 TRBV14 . TGTGCCAGCAGCCGGACTGGACGGAATCAGCCCCAGCATTTT CASSRTGRNQPQHF
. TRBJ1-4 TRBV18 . TGTGCCAGCTCACCACCTATGGGGTCGGGAGAAAAACTGTTTTTT CASSPPMGSGEKLFF
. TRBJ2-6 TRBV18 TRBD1 TGTGCCAGCTCACCCCTCCCCGGACAGGGAGGTGGGGCCAACGTCCTGACTTTC CASSPLPGQGGGANVLTF
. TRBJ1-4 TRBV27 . TGTGCCAGCAGTTTATATGGGCTGCGGGGTGAAAAACTGTTTTTT CASSLYGLRGEKLFF
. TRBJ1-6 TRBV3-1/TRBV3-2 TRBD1 TGTGCCAGCAGTTGGACAGGGGGAGTCGTGAGTTCACCCCTCCACTTT CASSWTGGVVSSPLHF
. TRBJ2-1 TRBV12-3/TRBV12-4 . TGTGCCAGCAACGGCGGATACAATGAGCAGTTCTTC CASNGGYNEQFF
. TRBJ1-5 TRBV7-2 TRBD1 TGTGCCAGCAGCTTGGGACAGGGGGTGATTCAGCCCCAGCATTTT CASSLGQGVIQPQHF
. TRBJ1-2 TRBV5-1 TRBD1 TGCGCCAGCAGCTTGGCGGGGGACAGACCCTATGGCTACACCTTC CASSLAGDRPYGYTF
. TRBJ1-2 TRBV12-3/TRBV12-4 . TGTGCCAGCAAGGTCGGGGTCTTGGGGGGCTACACCTTC CASKVGVLGGYTF
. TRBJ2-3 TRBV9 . TGTGCCAGCAGCCCAGGGGCCCATGTCACAGATACGCAGTATTTT CASSPGAHVTDTQYF
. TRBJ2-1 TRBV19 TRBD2 TGTGCCAGTAGTCTAGCGGGGGGGCCGGGTGAGCAGTTCTTC CASSLAGGPGEQFF
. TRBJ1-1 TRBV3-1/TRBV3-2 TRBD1 TGTGCCAGCAGCAAGACAGGGGGCACTGAAGCTTTCTTT CASSKTGGTEAFF
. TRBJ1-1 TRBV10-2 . TGCGCCAGCCGGGGATTGAACACTGAAGCTTTCTTT CASRGLNTEAFF
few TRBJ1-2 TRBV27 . TGTGCCAGCAGTCCGACAGGCCAAACCGGCTACACCTTC CASSPTGQTGYTF
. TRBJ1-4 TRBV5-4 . TGTGCCAGCAGCTTCGCGGGCAGTCTAAATGAAAAACTGTTTTTT CASSFAGSLNEKLFF
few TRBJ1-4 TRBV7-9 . TGTGCCAGCAGCCTGACTAATGAAAAACTGTTTTTT CASSLTNEKLFF
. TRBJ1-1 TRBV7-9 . TGTGCCAGCAGCTTAGAAGTTGGGCAGGGTGGGTACACTGAAGCTTTCTTT CASSLEVGQGGYTEAFF
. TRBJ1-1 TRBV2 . TGTGCCAGCAGTGAAACAGCTATGAACACTGAAGCTTTCTTT CASSETAMNTEAFF
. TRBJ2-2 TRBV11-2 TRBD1 TGTGCCAGCAGCTTAGATGGACAGGGATGGAACACCGGGGAGCTGTTTTTT CASSLDGQGWNTGELFF
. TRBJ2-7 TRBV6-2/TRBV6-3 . TGTGCCAGCAGTTACGGAGCCACCTTGACCTACGAGCAGTACTTC CASSYGATLTYEQYF
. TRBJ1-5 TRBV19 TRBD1 TGTGCCAGTGTCCCGTCGACAGGGAGCAATCAGCCCCAGCATTTT CASVPSTGSNQPQHF
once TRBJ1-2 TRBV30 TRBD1 TGTGCCTGGAGGGGGAAGGCCAGGGGGCGGAGTGGCTATGGCTACACCTTC CAWRGKARGRSGYGYTF